This T cell receptor (beta chain) was sequenced for a study of beta chain features in type 1 diabetes. Study-wide points: HLA influence on TCRB rearrangement stayed unresolved here.

The CDR3 loop spans 14 amino acids. The J segment lost 11 bases and the V segment lost 6 bases, leaving 12 bases of the junction unmatched. The V gene's germline CDR1 is MNHEY and CDR2 SMNVEV (reference sequence). Reverse transcription of all isolated RNA meant that expressed TCRB transcripts were sequenced. This table comes from immunoSEQ multiplex PCR, and its TCRdb copy is limited to in-frame clones, with some not included. The data hold 900,000 or so clones, with about 17% observed a single time. Comment on this clone: Antigen: not known.

The material sequenced was naive CD4+ T cells from blood. This rearrangement joins TRBV27 to TRBJ1-1; 10 bases match TRBD1. The clonotype was recovered from a woman aged 18 to 35 in good health. The CDR3 DNA reads TGTGCCAGCAGCTCTACTACGACAGGGGGCTTGGCTTTCTTT. Residues: CASSSTTTGGLAFF.